These 17 T cell receptor beta chains were sequenced from one sample in a study of CD8 T cells in Susac syndrome. Roughly 0.45 to 1 ug RNA was reverse transcribed with random hexamers. MiXCR, applied by TCRdb to the immunoSEQ multiplex PCR reads, yields one record per CDR3 protein. Of 80,000 or so distinct CDR3 sequences listed, about 93% are singletons. Sequencing was performed on CD8+ T cells from PBMCs. These TCRs come from a human donor in good health.

The rearrangement uses TRBV6-1 and TRBJ2-7; possible D gene TRBD2, 5 bases. Trimming stripped 7 bases from V and 3 bases from J, with 16 bases between. Germline V gives CDR1 MNHNS, CDR2 SASEGT. This CDR3 region has 14 residues. CDR3 DNA: TGTGCCAGCAACAACGGACTTGACGACTACGAGCAGTACGTC. The encoded protein is CASNNGLDDYEQYV.

This chain links TRBV20-1 with TRBJ2-3; TRBD1 is a possible D gene (5 bases). This CDR3 is built from 14 residues. Germline V lookup: CDR1 DFQATT, CDR2 SNEGSKA (reference sequence). Trimming removed 1 base at V and 0 bases at J, with 8 bases between. In nucleotides, the CDR3 is TGCAGTGCTAGAGCGGACATAAGCACAGATACGCAGTATTTT. Protein product: CSARADISTDTQYF.

The chain combines TRBV4-3 with TRBJ1-1; no reliable D call. Germline loops: CDR1 LGHNA, CDR2 YSLEER. The CDR3 loop spans 15 amino acids. V was cut by 1 base and J by 0 bases, with 9 bases left in between. The CDR3 nucleotides read TGCGCCAGCAGCCAAGGGGCAGCACTGAACACTGAAGCTTTCTTT. As protein: CASSQGAALNTEAFF.

This chain links TRBV12-3 or TRBV12-4 with TRBJ2-5; D perhaps matches TRBD2 (5 bases). V gave up 2 bases and J gave up 3 bases, with 13 bases separating them. The CDR3 spans 15 residues. The CDR3 DNA reads as TGTGCCAGCAGTTTACGTGGGTGGGGAGAAGAGACCCAGTACTTC. This gives the protein CASSLRGWGEETQYF.

The chain joins TRBV20-1 to TRBJ2-3, with D possibly TRBD2 on 6 matching bases. The germline V gene has CDR1 DFQATT and CDR2 SNEGSKA (reference sequence). V was clipped by 0 bases and J by 2 bases, with 18 bases between them. The CDR3 is made up of 17 amino acids. In DNA form, the CDR3 reads TGCAGTGCTAGAGATGCGGGGCAAGTCAGTCCCACAGATACGCAGTATTTT. Its protein is CSARDAGQVSPTDTQYF.

The chain recombines TRBV6-5 with TRBJ1-4; TRBD1 might be the D (5 bases). In germline, CDR1 is MNHEY, CDR2 SVGAGI. Trimming took off 0 bases at V and 1 base at J, with 18 bases between the two ends. CDR3 length: 19 amino acids. The DNA for the CDR3 is TGTGCCAGCAGTTACTCGATTCCCCTCAGGGACGAAACTAATGAAAAACTGTTTTTT. This codes for CASSYSIPLRDETNEKLFF.

The chain recombines TRBV10-2 with TRBJ1-6; D gene unclear. The V end was cut by 7 bases, the J end by 7 bases, with 14 bases between. Per the germline V gene, CDR1 is WSHSY and CDR2 is SAAADI. This CDR3 is 14 amino acids long. The CDR3 DNA reads as TGCGCCAGCACCTCCTACAGTAGGAATTCACCCCTCCACTTT. This encodes CASTSYSRNSPLHF.

This chain uses TRBV9 with TRBJ1-1; possible D gene TRBD1, 6 bases. This CDR3 has 14 residues. Germline V gene lookup returns CDR1 SGDLS and CDR2 YYNGEE. V was clipped by 3 bases and J by 4 bases, with 13 bases between them. Here the CDR3 DNA reads TGTGCCAGCAGCGAACCTACAGGGACCACTGAAGCTTTCTTT. Amino acid sequence: CASSEPTGTTEAFF.

The chain combines TRBV20-1 with TRBJ1-2, with D hard to call. The germline CDR1 and CDR2 sequences are DFQATT and SNEGSKA (reference sequence). Trimming pared 5 bases from V and 8 bases from J, leaving 12 bases between. CDR3 length: 11 residues. The chain's CDR3 is CSAVLIGGYTF. The CDR3 nucleotides are TGCAGTGCTGTGCTGATAGGGGGCTACACCTTC.

To note about this clonotype: Compared with germline, one end of the junction differs, possibly owing to a read error. The J gene is TRBJ2-7, the V gene TRBV13; D gene ambiguous. The CDR3 has 11 residues. CDR1 is PRHDT, CDR2 FYEKMQ, per germline (reference sequence). CDR3 bases: TGTGCCAGCAGCTTAGGGACCCGTGCCCACTTC. Protein product: CASSLGTRAHF.

This chain connects TRBV7-9 to TRBJ1-1; perhaps TRBD1 as D (5 bases). Trimming cost V 4 bases and J 4 bases, with 16 bases left between them. This CDR3 has 15 residues. Per germline, CDR1 SEHNR and CDR2 FQNEAQ (reference sequence). The CDR3 is CASSYFRAQGTEAFF. Written as DNA, the CDR3 is TGTGCCAGCAGCTACTTCCGGGCCCAGGGCACTGAAGCTTTCTTT. Using reference TRBV7-9 and TRBJ1-1 for the parts outside the CDR3, the full variable domain is DTGVSQNPRHKITKRGQNVTFRCDPISEHNRLYWYRQTLGQGPEFLTYFQNEAQLEKSRLLSDRFSAERPKGSFSTLEIQRTEQGDSAMYLCASSYFRAQGTEAFFGQGTRLTVV.

The chain combines TRBV29-1 with TRBJ1-1; TRBD1 matches at 9 bases. CDR1 is SQVTM, CDR2 ANQGSEA, per germline. J gave up 7 bases and V 1 base, and 10 bases lay outside the gene matches. The CDR3 totals 15 residues. CDR3 DNA: TGCAGCGTTGAAGTCAGGGACAGGGCGGGCGGTGAAGCTTTCTTT. Amino acids: CSVEVRDRAGGEAFF.

This chain links TRBV4-3 with TRBJ2-7; a possible D gene is TRBD1 (6 bases). The V and J ends lost 0 bases and 2 bases respectively, with 11 bases between them. Germline V CDR1 and CDR2: LGHNA, YSLEER. This CDR3 has 15 amino acids. CDR3 residues: CASSQDRAGAYEQYF. The CDR3 DNA follows: TGCGCCAGCAGCCAAGATCGGGCAGGGGCCTACGAGCAGTACTTC.

The chain is built from TRBV3-1 and TRBJ2-1; TRBD1 agrees at 9 bases. Per germline, CDR1 LGHDT and CDR2 YNNKEL (reference sequence). This CDR3 spans 17 amino acids. V was pared by 1 base and J by 6 bases, with 10 bases of the junction left unmatched. CDR3 DNA sequence: TGTGCCAGCAGCCAAGGTGCAGGACAGGGGATATCCAATGAGCAGTTCTTC. Translation: CASSQGAGQGISNEQFF.

The chain is built from TRBV28 and TRBJ2-7, with D unclear. This CDR3 contains 12 residues. Germline values: CDR1 MDHEN, CDR2 SYDVKM. V dropped 3 bases and J dropped 3 bases, with 6 bases sitting between them. CDR3 nucleotide sequence: TGTGCCAGCAGTTTTGACAACTACGAGCAGTACGTC. It codes for CASSFDNYEQYV.

The rearrangement joins TRBV11-2 to TRBJ2-7; TRBD1 matches 7 bases. The germline V gene has CDR1 SGHAT and CDR2 FQNNGV. After removal of 5 bases from V and 1 base from J, the junction contained 5 bases not matched to a gene. The CDR3 spans 14 residues. CDR3 nucleotide sequence: TGTGCCAGCAGCACCGGGACAGTTTCCTACGAGCAGTACTTC. Residues: CASSTGTVSYEQYF.

The chain has TRBV4-1 and TRBJ1-4; unclear D gene. The CDR3 has 18 amino acids. With 0 bases removed from V and 4 bases from J, the gap between germline ends came to 18 bases. The germline gives CDR1 MGHRA, CDR2 YSYEKL. This CDR3 is CASSQDAFRFRHNEKLFF. The DNA of the CDR3 is TGCGCCAGCAGCCAAGATGCGTTCAGGTTCCGGCATAATGAAAAACTGTTTTTT.